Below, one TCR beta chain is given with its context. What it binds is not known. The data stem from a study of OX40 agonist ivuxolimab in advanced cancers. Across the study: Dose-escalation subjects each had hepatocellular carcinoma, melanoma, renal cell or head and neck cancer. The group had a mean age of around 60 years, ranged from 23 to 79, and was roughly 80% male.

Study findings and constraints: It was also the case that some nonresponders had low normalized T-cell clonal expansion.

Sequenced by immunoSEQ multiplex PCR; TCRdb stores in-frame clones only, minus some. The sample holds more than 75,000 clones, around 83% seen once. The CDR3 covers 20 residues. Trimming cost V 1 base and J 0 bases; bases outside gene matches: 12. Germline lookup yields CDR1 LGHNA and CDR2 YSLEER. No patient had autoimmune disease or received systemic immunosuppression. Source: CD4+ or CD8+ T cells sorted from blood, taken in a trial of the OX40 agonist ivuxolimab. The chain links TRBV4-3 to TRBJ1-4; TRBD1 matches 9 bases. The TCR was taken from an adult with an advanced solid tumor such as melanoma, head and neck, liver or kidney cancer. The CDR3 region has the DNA TGCGCCAGCAGCCAAGTATTTTTTCCGGGACAGGGTGCAACTAATGAAAAACTGTTTTTT. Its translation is CASSQVFFPGQGATNEKLFF.